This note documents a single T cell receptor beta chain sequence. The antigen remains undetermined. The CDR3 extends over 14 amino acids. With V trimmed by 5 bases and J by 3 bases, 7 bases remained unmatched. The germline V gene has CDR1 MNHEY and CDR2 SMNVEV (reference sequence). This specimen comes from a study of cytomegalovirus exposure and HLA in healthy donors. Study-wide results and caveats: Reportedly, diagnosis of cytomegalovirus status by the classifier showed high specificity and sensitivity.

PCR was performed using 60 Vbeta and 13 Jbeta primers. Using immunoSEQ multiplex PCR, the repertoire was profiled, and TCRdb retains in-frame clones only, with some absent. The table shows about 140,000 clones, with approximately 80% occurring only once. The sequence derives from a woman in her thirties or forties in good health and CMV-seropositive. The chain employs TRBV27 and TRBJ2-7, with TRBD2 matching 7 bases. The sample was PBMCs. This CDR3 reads CASSPPGLVYEQYF. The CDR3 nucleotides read TGTGCCAGCAGTCCCCCTGGACTAGTCTACGAGCAGTACTTC.